This entry features one T cell receptor (beta chain) sequence. As yet, its antigen is unknown. Unique molecular identifiers were used in preparing the TCRbeta library. Using its own MiXCR run on the PCR reads, TCRdb lists one record per CDR3 protein. The repertoire holds about 980,000 distinct CDR3 sequences, with under 30% as singletons. The sample belongs to a study of T-cell reconstitution after alpha-beta-depleted transplantation in children. The study's findings and limits: There were some patients whose high TCRbeta diversity at day 60 came from surviving recipient T cells and thymic progenitors. The origin of alpha-beta T cells about two months after transplant was reportedly several hundred expanded graft clones. T-cell counts and diversity at one year following transplant were attributed mainly to newly produced T cells.

In germline, CDR1 is DFQATT, CDR2 SNEGSKA (reference sequence). This CDR3 has 13 amino acids. V lost 6 bases, J lost 2 bases, and 5 bases stayed unmatched. This chain links TRBV20-1 with TRBJ2-3; 7 bases map to TRBD2. The sample consisted of PBMCs, mostly from graft donor cells, taken 360 days after TCRalphabeta/CD19-depleted stem cell transplant. This clonotype originated in a boy younger than two who had a stem cell transplant for SCID, so the T cells may come from the graft donor. CDR3 coding DNA: TGCAGTGCAGCGGGGTCACCCACAGATACGCAGTATTTT. This gives the protein CSAAGSPTDTQYF.